These 3 T cell receptor beta chains share one sample of origin, sequenced in a study. TCRdb independently ran MiXCR on the RT-PCR reads; one entry per CDR3 protein. The data contain 650,000 to 800,000 distinct CDR3 sequences, 13% to 15% of them singletons. The sequenced sample was memory CD4+ T cells from blood. The origin of the receptors is a female donor in good health, serving as a healthy control.

The chain employs TRBV7-3 and TRBJ1-1; 8 nucleotides agree with TRBD1. The germline gives CDR1 SGHTA, CDR2 FQGTGA. CDR3 length: 16 residues. V shed 5 bases and J 3 bases; nucleotides not matched to a gene: 11. This CDR3 is CASSPHSGGVHTEAFF. The CDR3 DNA is TGTGCCAGCAGCCCCCACTCAGGGGGCGTCCACACTGAAGCTTTCTTT.

This clonotype was counted only a few times. The chain couples TRBV4-3 to TRBJ1-3; D gene uncertain. The V and J ends lost 3 bases and 4 bases respectively, with 16 bases between them. The V gene's germline CDR1 is LGHNA and CDR2 YSLEER. The CDR3 is 16 amino acids. This chain's CDR3 is CASSHISPETGNTIYF. The CDR3 coding sequence is TGCGCCAGCAGCCACATCTCTCCGGAAACAGGAAACACCATATATTTT.

V is TRBV6-2 or TRBV6-3 and J is TRBJ2-3; TRBD1 might be the D (6 bases). Germline V gives CDR1 MNHEY, CDR2 SVGEGT. Trimming removed 6 bases from V and 0 bases from J, with 13 bases in between. The CDR3 runs to 15 residues. CDR3 amino acids: CASSHRVTSTDTQYF. CDR3 DNA sequence: TGTGCCAGCAGCCACAGGGTAACTAGCACAGATACGCAGTATTTT.